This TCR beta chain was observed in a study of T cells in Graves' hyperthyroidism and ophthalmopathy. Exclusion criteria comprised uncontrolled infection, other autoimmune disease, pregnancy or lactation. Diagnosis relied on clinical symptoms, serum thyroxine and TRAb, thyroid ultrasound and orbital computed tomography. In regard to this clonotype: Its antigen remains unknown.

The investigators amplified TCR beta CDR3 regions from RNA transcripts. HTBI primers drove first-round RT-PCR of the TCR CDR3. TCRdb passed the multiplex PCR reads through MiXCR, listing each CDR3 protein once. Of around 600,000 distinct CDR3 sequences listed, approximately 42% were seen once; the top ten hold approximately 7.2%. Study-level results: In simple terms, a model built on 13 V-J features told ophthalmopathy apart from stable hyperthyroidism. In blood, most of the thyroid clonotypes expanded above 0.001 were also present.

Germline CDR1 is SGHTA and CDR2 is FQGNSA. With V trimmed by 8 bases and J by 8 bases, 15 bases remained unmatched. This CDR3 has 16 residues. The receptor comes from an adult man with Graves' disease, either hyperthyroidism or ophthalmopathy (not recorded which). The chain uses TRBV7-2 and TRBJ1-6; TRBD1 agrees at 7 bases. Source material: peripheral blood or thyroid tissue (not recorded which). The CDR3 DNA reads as TGTGCCAGCTCACCACTGCCAGGGGGGACGGATTCACCCCTCCACTTT. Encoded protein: CASSPLPGGTDSPLHF.